The entry that follows covers one T cell receptor (beta chain) sequence. As yet, its antigen is unknown. TCRdb's table, derived via immunoSEQ multiplex PCR, lists solely in-frame clones and lacks some. The data contain about 980,000 clones, approximately 80% of them singletons. This entry is derived from a study of shared clonotypes between healthy human individuals. The CDR3 has 13 amino acids. CDR1 is SGHAT, CDR2 FQNNGV, per germline. Trimming stripped 3 bases from V and 3 bases from J, with 5 bases between. General study results and limits: On the whole, naive subsets had larger estimated richness than memory subsets had.

The receptor was isolated from a man aged 18 to 35 in good health. This rearrangement joins TRBV11-2 to TRBJ2-2, with D unclear. The sample comprised memory CD4+ T cells sorted from blood. The subset denotes: CD45RA-negative fraction. The CDR3, as DNA: TGTGCCAGCAGCTTGGCTCACACCGGGGAGCTGTTTTTT. The encoded protein is CASSLAHTGELFF.